This T cell receptor (beta chain) was identified during a study of shared clonotypes between healthy human individuals. The donors, all of them Caucasian adults, lived in Nashville, Tennessee. Assay: immunoSEQ multiplex PCR; the TCRdb copy retains only in-frame clones and omits some. The sample shows about 2 million clones, 90% to 95% of them seen only once. The germline gives CDR1 SEHNR, CDR2 FQNEAQ (reference sequence). The CDR3 has 14 amino acids. V lost 1 base to trimming and J lost 6 bases; unmatched junction nucleotides: 3. The clonotype was recovered from a man between 18 and 29 years old in good health. This rearrangement joins TRBV7-9 to TRBJ2-1; 7 bases fit TRBD1. Sequencing was performed on naive CD4+ T cells sorted from blood. The subset here: CD45RA+ positively selected. This CDR3 reads CASSLDGTVNEQFF. The CDR3 DNA sequence: TGTGCCAGCAGCTTAGACGGGACAGTCAATGAGCAGTTCTTC. The full variable domain, its missing parts supplied by reference TRBV7-9 and TRBJ2-1, is DTGVSQNPRHKITKRGQNVTFRCDPISEHNRLYWYRQTLGQGPEFLTYFQNEAQLEKSRLLSDRFSAERPKGSFSTLEIQRTEQGDSAMYLCASSLDGTVNEQFFGPGTRLTVL.